Sequencing of this T cell receptor (beta chain) was carried out in a study of early T cells in non-severe SARS-CoV-2 infection (dated by TCRdb to the early 2020s). Turning to the overall study: Because TCR sequencing relied on bulk RNA taken from unsorted whole blood, pairing of alpha and beta chains was not possible.

Library creation used 5' RACE. The sequencer listed for this sample is NextSeq 500. To correct for sequencing error and PCR bias, the TCR library protocol tagged individual cDNA molecules with unique molecular identifiers. TCR alpha and beta chains were both sequenced, and the abundances of alpha and beta sequences in each sample were closely correlated with each other. The published analysis was carried out like this. Decombinator V4 was used to perform V gene, J gene and CDR3 annotation of TCR sequences. TCRs were defined as expanded if a significant change between any two time points was detected under a Poisson model with p below 0.0001. TCR abundances were normalised to the total number of TCRs sequenced per sample and expressed as counts per million. TRAV1-2 paired with TRAJ12, TRAJ20 or TRAJ33 defined MAIT TCRs, while TRAV10 paired with TRAJ18 defined iNKT TCRs. VDJdb, accessed 1 November 2021, was searched for CMV, EBV and SARS-CoV-2 annotated TCRs, excluding TCRs annotated for multiple antigens. The public sequencing data were trimmed at Q25 with fastp and processed into clonotypes with MiXCR by TCRdb, which kept only in-frame beta chains. For every CDR3 protein sequence, its rows merge into one entry that carries the most common genes and DNA. TCRdb's processing, not the authors' own work, is the source of the V and J calls. In this sample the table shows around 40,000 distinct CDR3 sequences, roughly 5.7% of which occur a single time. Roughly 4.9% of the sample goes to the ten largest clones.

Broader findings and caveats from the paper: VDJdb matching was skewed toward anti-spike CD8 responses and likely underestimated virus-specific expansions, missing private and CD4 specificities.

In the germline V gene, CDR1 corresponds to SGHAT and CDR2 to FQNNGV. V drops 0 bases and J drops 8 bases, leaving 7 bases in between. From the cysteine up to the phenylalanine, the CDR3 has a length of 12 residues. CDR3 DNA only is kept here, 36 bases in frame from base 1. The table lists this clonotype with many counts. No antigen is known for it. One base away there is no much larger clone; base qualities are not given. Set within a cohort of healthcare workers in London, UK, this nested case-control study involved weekly PCR testing of nasopharyngeal swabs along with blood sampling. Healthcare workers were enrolled in the week of the UK lockdown, from 23 to 31 March 2020, and were followed every week for up to roughly 15 weeks.

Recombination connected TRBV11-2 to TRBJ1-2; no D gene call is confident. This sequence originates from an adult who was a healthcare worker with PCR-confirmed SARS-CoV-2 infection or an uninfected control (not recorded which). Sample: whole blood. DNA sequence: TGTGCCAGCAGCTTAGACCCCCCCGGCTACACCTTC. This codes for CASSLDPPGYTF.